The sample holds one count of the clone carrying this TCR beta chain. This sample was included in a study of blood T cell repertoires in COVID-19. Background on the study: The origin of the acute and convalescent COVID-19 samples was the United States, Italy and Spain. Sample material is recorded as cDNA or gDNA derived from T cells, B-cell-depleted T cells, or PBMCs.

This CDR3 is 16 amino acids long. Losses at the gene ends were 5 bases for V and 8 bases for J; bases not matched to a gene: 13. CDR1 is SEHNR, CDR2 FQNEAQ, per germline (reference sequence). The authors' processing: Nucleated cell counts were estimated from reference gene primer amplification. TCRdb's copy holds only in-frame clones and misses some; the assay was immunoSEQ multiplex PCR. V and J calls and clone size come straight from that table; D and trimming were deduced from the DNA. Seen here are a few hundred thousand clones, about 87% observed once, and the top ten hold around 5%. Seattle cases were enrolled at active infection and followed longitudinally.

Material for sequencing was peripheral blood. The chain has TRBV7-9 and TRBJ2-1; 9 nucleotides agree with TRBD1. This receptor was identified in a woman aged 55-69 years with COVID-19, enrolled during active disease. The CDR3 here is CASSPGDRVGVDEQFF. For the CDR3, the DNA is TGTGCCAGCAGCCCAGGGGACAGGGTCGGAGTGGATGAGCAGTTCTTC.